This T cell receptor (beta chain) was documented in a study of OX40 agonist ivuxolimab in advanced cancers. General notes on the study: Ivuxolimab was a fully human IgG2 agonistic monoclonal antibody targeting the costimulatory receptor OX40 (CD134). Intravenous ivuxolimab was administered to patients every 2 weeks at six dose levels: 0.01, 0.1, 0.3, 1.5, 3 and 10 mg/kg. Of the approximately 50 dose-escalation patients, hepatocellular carcinoma was present in about 20, melanoma in approximately 15, renal cell carcinoma in 9 and head and neck cancer in 9. In the dose-escalation cohort, around four fifths of patients were male, and the mean age was roughly 56 years with a range of roughly 20 to 79. Partial responses occurred in three dose-escalation patients, of whom one had hepatocellular carcinoma and two had cutaneous melanoma. Peripheral TCRbeta sequencing was intended to test whether TCR sequence diversity was altered and clonal T-cell expansion was caused by ivuxolimab. The monotherapy dose-escalation portion (N ≈ 52 patients) of the phase I ivuxolimab trial is reported in the paper. Patients were allowed to have had prior anti-PD-1, anti-PD-L1 or anti-CTLA-4 therapy, and roughly two fifths of the dose-escalation patients had been treated with checkpoint inhibitors. On the study overall, not on this receptor specifically: Partial responders in the 0.1-3.0 mg/kg groups had among the lowest normalized peripheral clonal expansion, especially among CD8+ T cells. Low levels of normalized T-cell clonal expansion were also shown by some nonresponding patients. After ivuxolimab, expanded clones were on average more numerous among CD8+ T cells than among CD4+ T cells. At doses of 0.1 to 3.0 mg/kg, clonal expansion of both CD4+ and CD8+ blood T cells was observed from baseline to week 6. The antigen specificity of the clonally expanded peripheral T cells was not determined.

V drops 2 bases and J drops 5 bases, leaving 12 bases in between. Counted from cysteine to phenylalanine, this CDR3 has 14 amino acids. Of all the DNA, just the CDR3 is kept, 42 bases in frame from base 1. Looking up the germline V gene (reference sequence) yields CDR1 MNHNY and CDR2 SVGAGI. For sequencing of the TCRbeta CDR3 region, genomic DNA was extracted from the sorted cells. The immunoSEQ Assay was used to sequence the TCRbeta CDR3 regions. Here the immuneACCESS table is served through TCRdb, limited to in-frame sequences with V and J called. Missing clones are a known gap in these copies; in checked studies unresolved V genes cover under half, and the rest lacks a known reason. The sample includes about 100,000 clones, with 75% to 95% observed a single time. Approximately 0.55% of the sample is in the top ten clones. Patients with a history of autoimmune disease or receiving systemic immunosuppression were excluded from the trial. In every dose cohort, peripheral blood was drawn for TCR sequencing at baseline, cycle 4 day 1, and cycle 7 day 1. Samples came from an open-label, multicenter, first-in-human phase I dose-escalation trial of ivuxolimab. Adults with locally advanced or metastatic head and neck squamous cell, hepatocellular, melanoma or renal cell carcinoma were enrolled in the trial. Before TCR sequencing, CD4+ T cells and CD8+ T cells from peripheral blood were sorted into separate populations.

In the case of this clone: Its antigen is currently not known. One base away there is no much larger clone; base qualities are not given.

The source material was CD4+ or CD8+ T cells sorted from blood, sampled in a trial of the OX40 agonist ivuxolimab. The chain joins TRBV6-6 to TRBJ2-5; matching of 5 bases hints at TRBD2 as the D gene. The sequence was obtained from an adult with an advanced solid tumor such as melanoma, head and neck, liver or kidney cancer. The CDR3 sequence is CASSYVPRGETQYF. Here is the DNA: TGTGCCAGCAGTTACGTCCCCCGCGGGGAGACCCAGTACTTC.